Shown below are 13 T cell receptor beta chains from a single sample sequenced in a study of Ad26.COV2.S vaccination and SARS-CoV-2 variants. Clones were read by immunoSEQ multiplex PCR, and TCRdb kept only the in-frame ones, dropping some. The sample holds a few hundred thousand clones, 90% seen once. Stated treatment: around 19 received Ad26.COV2.S at low or high dose, single or two shots; roughly 5 received placebo; per-sample allocation not given. All samples were drawn on day 63, counting from the first vaccine or placebo injection. Sequencing used peripheral blood, obtained in a trial of Ad26.COV2.S vaccine versus placebo. The receptors here all came from a person between 18 and 65 years old who received the Ad26.COV2.S COVID-19 vaccine or a placebo.

The V gene is TRBV11-1, the J gene TRBJ2-5; possibly TRBD1 for D (6 bases). CDR3 length: 15 amino acids. CDR1 is SGHAT and CDR2 is FQDESV in the germline V gene (reference sequence). V lost 2 bases and J 5 bases, leaving 15 bases between the germline ends. CDR3 in DNA: TGTGCCAGCAGCTTACCCTCTACAGGGTGGGAGACCCAGTACTTC. Its translation is CASSLPSTGWETQYF.

V usage is TRBV4-3 and J usage is TRBJ2-3; 10 bases line up with TRBD1. CDR1 is LGHNA, CDR2 YSLEER, per germline. This CDR3 contains 18 residues. The V gene end was trimmed by 1 base and the J gene end by 2 bases; junction bases not matched to a gene: 9. The CDR3 region is CASSQGHLGTGVTDTQYF. The DNA for the CDR3 is TGCGCCAGCAGCCAAGGCCACCTCGGGACAGGGGTCACAGATACGCAGTATTTT.

The chain joins TRBV19 to TRBJ2-1, with 7 bases lining up with TRBD2. V was clipped by 6 bases and J by 0 bases; unmatched bases: 5. CDR1 and CDR2 from the germline V gene are LNHDA and SQIVND (reference sequence). The CDR3 sequence is 15 residues long. CDR3 DNA sequence: TGTGCCAGTAGAATGGGGGGGAGCTCCTACAATGAGCAGTTCTTC. Its protein product is CASRMGGSSYNEQFF. Complete variable domain (other parts from reference TRBV19 and TRBJ2-1): DGGITQSPKYLFRKEGQNVTLSCEQNLNHDAMYWYRQDPGQGLRLIYYSQIVNDFQKGDIAEGYSVSREKKESFPLTVTSAQKNPTAFYLCASRMGGSSYNEQFFGPGTRLTVL.

The chain joins TRBV30 to TRBJ1-4; D uncertain. Trimming took off 2 bases at V and 4 bases at J, with 14 bases between the two ends. There are 15 residues in the CDR3. The germline V gene has CDR1 GTSNPN and CDR2 SVGIG (reference sequence). This CDR3 reads CAWSPRVGINEKLFF. DNA for the CDR3: TGTGCCTGGAGTCCTAGGGTAGGGATTAATGAAAAACTGTTTTTT.

This chain connects TRBV7-9 to TRBJ1-1, with a possible D match to TRBD1 (5 bases). Germline values: CDR1 SEHNR, CDR2 FQNEAQ (reference sequence). The V gene lost 6 bases and the J gene lost 0 bases, with 8 bases spanning the gap. The CDR3 spans 13 residues. CDR3: CASRGVMNTEAFF. The CDR3 DNA follows: TGTGCCAGCAGGGGGGTGATGAACACTGAAGCTTTCTTT.

This clone was counted a single time. The CDR3 DNA follows: TGTGCCATCAGTAGGGACGGAAACACCGGGGAGCTGTTTTTT. This gives the protein CAISRDGNTGELFF. This chain uses TRBV10-3 with TRBJ2-2; possibly TRBD1 or TRBD2 for D (5 bases each). The CDR3 length is 14 residues. Germline lookup yields CDR1 ENHRY and CDR2 SYGVKD. Trimming shortened V by 5 bases and J by 2 bases, and 9 bases separated the two germline ends.

J is TRBJ2-5 and V is TRBV7-8; D assignment may be TRBD1 or TRBD2 (5 bases each). V was shortened by 2 bases and J by 10 bases, with 20 bases between the two germline ends. Germline V gene data show CDR1 as SGHVS and CDR2 as FQNEAQ. The CDR3 covers 15 residues. Here the CDR3 DNA reads TGTGCCAGCAGCTTAACCGGGGCGCCGGGATGGGACCAGTACTTC. Translation gives CASSLTGAPGWDQYF.

The CDR3 loop reads CASSEGELSTQYF. CDR3 sequence (DNA): TGTGCCAGCAGTGAAGGGGAACTATCTACGCAGTATTTT. V gene TRBV2 combines with J gene TRBJ2-3; D remains ambiguous. The CDR3 length is 13 residues. Trimming took off 1 base at V and 8 bases at J, with 10 bases between the two ends. CDR1 SNHLY and CDR2 FYNNEI come from the germline V gene. Looking up the rest from reference TRBV2 and TRBJ2-3 gives the full variable domain: EPEVTQTPSHQVTQMGQEVILRCVPISNHLYFYWYRQILGQKVEFLVSFYNNEISEKSEIFDDQFSVERPDGSNFTLKIRSTKLEDSAMYFCASSEGELSTQYFGPGTRLTVL.

V and J are TRBV6-5 and TRBJ2-1; possibly TRBD1 for D (5 bases). Trimming pared 8 bases from V and 3 bases from J, leaving 17 bases between. This CDR3 is 15 amino acids long. From germline, CDR1 is MNHEY and CDR2 SVGAGI. The CDR3, as DNA: TGTGCCAGCCTCGCCGGACAAGGGCTCTACAATGAGCAGTTCTTC. This encodes CASLAGQGLYNEQFF.

This clone came up a few times. The V call is TRBV19, the J call TRBJ1-5; D is unresolved. Germline-derived CDR1 and CDR2 are LNHDA and SQIVND (reference sequence). The CDR3 extends over 15 amino acids. Between the trimmed V and J ends, which lost 5 bases and 2 bases, there was a span of 13 bases. This chain's CDR3 is CASSRTDARNQPQHF. The CDR3 DNA sequence: TGTGCCAGTAGTCGGACCGACGCACGCAATCAGCCCCAGCATTTT.

The J gene is TRBJ2-5, the V gene TRBV13; TRBD2 aligns across 9 bases. The CDR3 length is 16 residues. The V gene end was trimmed by 4 bases and the J gene end by 5 bases; junction bases not matched to a gene: 11. Per germline, CDR1 PRHDT and CDR2 FYEKMQ (reference sequence). CDR3 amino acids: CASSYTLAGVEETQYF. The CDR3 DNA sequence: TGTGCCAGCAGCTATACCTTAGCGGGAGTAGAGGAGACCCAGTACTTC.

The chain recombines TRBV6-2 or TRBV6-3 with TRBJ2-1; 7 nucleotides align to TRBD2. Looked up from germline, CDR1 is MNHEY and CDR2 is SVGEGT. This CDR3 is built from 12 residues. Trimming at V came to 5 bases and at J to 8 bases, leaving 3 bases not matched to a gene. The CDR3 coding sequence is TGTGCCAGCAGTCAGACTAGCTATGAGCAGTTCTTC. This translates into CASSQTSYEQFF.

The chain joins TRBV28 to TRBJ2-5; the match to TRBD2 covers 7 bases. Germline V gene lookup returns CDR1 MDHEN and CDR2 SYDVKM. Trimming cost V 2 bases and J 5 bases; bases outside gene matches: 8. The CDR3 is 15 amino acids. The CDR3 bases are TGTGCCAGCAGTTTAGGGCGGGAGTTCTGGGAGACCCAGTACTTC. Its translation: CASSLGREFWETQYF.